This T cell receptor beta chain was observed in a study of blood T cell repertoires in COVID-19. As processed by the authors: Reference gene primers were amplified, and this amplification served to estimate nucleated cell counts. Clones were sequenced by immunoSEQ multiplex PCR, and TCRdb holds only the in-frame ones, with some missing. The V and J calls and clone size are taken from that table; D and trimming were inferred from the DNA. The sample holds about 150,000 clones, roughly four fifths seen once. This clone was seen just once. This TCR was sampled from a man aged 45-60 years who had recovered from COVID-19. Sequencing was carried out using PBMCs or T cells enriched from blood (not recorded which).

The chain's CDR3 is CASSLTGVSGYTF. Written as DNA, the CDR3 is TGCGCCAGCAGCCTGACGGGGGTCTCTGGCTACACCTTC. The rearrangement links TRBV4-1 to TRBJ1-2; perhaps TRBD1 as D (5 bases). Between the trimmed V and J ends, which lost 4 bases and 7 bases, there was a span of 13 bases. This CDR3 is built from 13 residues. CDR1 MGHRA and CDR2 YSYEKL come from the germline V gene.